One and the same sample provided the 9 T cell receptor beta chains below, sequenced in a study of human T cells and chemical hapten exposure. TCRdb ran MiXCR on the RACE reads and lists one entry per CDR3 protein. The sample lists 150,000 to 200,000 distinct CDR3 sequences, just under 30% occurring once. Time point noted: pre-sensitization, week 0. The treatment: therapeutic diphenylcyclopropenone sensitization with weekly scalp DPC. The sample consisted of whole blood, taken in connection with sensitization to the hapten diphenylcyclopropenone (DPC). The source is a young woman with alopecia areata. Some clones in this sample may be carry-over from other donors' samples.

The J gene is TRBJ2-7, the V gene TRBV25-1; tentative D call: TRBD2 (6 bases). Germline CDR1 MGHDK, CDR2 SYGVNS. The ends were cut back, 8 bases at V and 3 bases at J, with 17 bases in the middle. The CDR3 contains 14 residues. CDR3 region: CASRGASLYYEQYF. The CDR3 DNA reads as TGTGCCAGCCGCGGGGCGTCGCTCTACTACGAGCAGTACTTC.

CDR3 sequence: CASSVRGHIGNTIYF. CDR3 nucleotides: TGTGCCAGCAGCGTTCGGGGGCATATCGGAAACACCATATATTTT. This chain uses TRBV9 with TRBJ1-3; TRBD1 might be the D (6 bases). CDR1 and CDR2 (germline): SGDLS, YYNGEE. This CDR3 comprises 15 residues. Trimming removed 2 bases at V and 4 bases at J, with 13 bases between.

V and J are TRBV11-2 and TRBJ1-2; D is possibly TRBD1 (5 bases). V lost 3 bases and J 7 bases, leaving 12 bases between the germline ends. CDR1 SGHAT and CDR2 FQNNGV come from the germline V gene. This CDR3 spans 13 amino acids. DNA for the CDR3: TGTGCCAGCAGCTTTCTAGGGGCTGGTGGCTACACCTTC. It encodes CASSFLGAGGYTF.

For the CDR3, the DNA is TGTGCCAGCAGCCCCCACGATAGGACCGGGGAGCTGTTTTTT. Protein product: CASSPHDRTGELFF. This sequence joins TRBV27 and TRBJ2-2; no clear D. CDR3 size: 14 residues. The V gene's germline CDR1 is MNHEY and CDR2 SMNVEV (reference sequence). The germline V and J ends were trimmed by 6 bases and 5 bases, with 13 bases remaining between them.

The CDR3 coding sequence is TGTGCCAGCAGTCGACTAGTCCCCCAAAACATTCAGTACTTC. Protein: CASSRLVPQNIQYF. The chain recombines TRBV6-2 or TRBV6-3 with TRBJ2-4, with D possibly being TRBD2 (6 bases). The CDR3 totals 14 residues. CDR1 and CDR2 from the germline V gene are MNHEY and SVGEGT. V gave up 5 bases and J gave up 5 bases, with 13 bases separating them.

This clonotype was counted only a few times. V gene TRBV29-1 combines with J gene TRBJ1-2; no reliable D call. The CDR3 extends over 13 amino acids. Between the trimmed V and J ends, which lost 6 bases and 4 bases, there was a span of 15 bases. CDR1 and CDR2 from the germline V gene are SQVTM and ANQGSEA. CDR3 nucleotide sequence: TGCAGCGTCTCGACCCGAGGAGGCTATGGCTACACCTTC. This sequence encodes CSVSTRGGYGYTF.

J is TRBJ1-3 and V is TRBV7-2, with 7 bases matching TRBD1. V lost 3 bases and J lost 0; bases outside the gene matches: 5. Germline loops: CDR1 SGHTA, CDR2 FQGNSA. The CDR3 extends over 16 amino acids. The CDR3 region is CASSLHRGSSGNTIYF. Written as DNA, the CDR3 is TGTGCCAGCAGCTTGCACAGGGGAAGCTCTGGAAACACCATATATTTT.

The V gene is TRBV29-1, the J gene TRBJ2-7, with 8 bases aligning to TRBD2. The germline gives CDR1 SQVTM, CDR2 ANQGSEA. The trim removed 3 bases at V and 6 bases at J, leaving 4 bases unmatched. The CDR3 loop spans 12 amino acids. The CDR3 DNA follows: TGCAGCGTTGATACTAGCGGAAGCGAGCAGTACTTC. It is translated as CSVDTSGSEQYF.

This clonotype has a handful of counts. Written as DNA, the CDR3 is TGTGCCATCAGTGAGAGCGTTCCCGAGAACACTGAAGCTTTCTTT. Translated, it gives CAISESVPENTEAFF. The J gene is TRBJ1-1, the V gene TRBV10-3, with D uncertain. Per the germline V gene, CDR1 is ENHRY and CDR2 is SYGVKD. With 2 bases removed from V and 1 base from J, the gap between germline ends came to 11 bases. The CDR3 length is 15 residues.